This record looks at one TCR beta chain sequence and its context. Its antigen target is currently unknown. Base qualities are not provided; no much larger clone lies one nucleotide away. CDR1 and CDR2 are drawn from the germline V gene: SGHTA, FQGNSA. Measured from the cysteine to the phenylalanine, the CDR3 is 14 residues long. Kept here is only the CDR3 DNA, which spans 42 bases and is read in frame from base 1. Trimming accounts for 7 bases at V and 8 bases at J, while the number of junction bases matched to no gene is 12. This entry comes from a study of T cell changes during pregnancy in multiple sclerosis (dated by TCRdb to about 2019). For context, the study as a whole: The study looked at changes in the T cell repertoire across pregnancy in women with multiple sclerosis.

Libraries were constructed by the immunoSEQ multiplex PCR assay. As stored in TCRdb, this immuneACCESS dataset retains in-frame rearrangements with V and J assigned. A fraction of the clones does not appear; measured against another copy, unresolved V genes explain less than half of the discrepancy, and the remainder lacks a known reason. The sample table shows around 99,000 clones, and about nine tenths are seen once. The ten largest make up just under 0.8% of the sample. Recombination linked TRBV7-2 to TRBJ2-3; 7 bases in the middle match TRBD1. Sequencing used peripheral blood, obtained in the third trimester of pregnancy. The clonotype comes from a female donor in good health, enrolled as a control in a pregnancy study. The sequenced DNA is TGTGCCAGCACCCCGGGACAGAAGGTCGGTACGCAGTATTTT. It codes for CASTPGQKVGTQYF.